The 21 T cell receptor beta chains below come from one sample, sequenced in a study of T cell repertoires in cytomegalovirus infection. TCRdb re-called the reads with MiXCR, one entry per CDR3 protein. Among 500,000 or so distinct CDR3 sequences, about 15% were seen once, and the ten largest hold more than 20%. The sequenced sample was CD8+ T cells from PBMCs. Source of these receptors: a human donor in good health (CMV status not recorded). Some clones in this sample may be carry-over from other donors' samples.

This clonotype was seen many times. The chain has TRBV27 and TRBJ1-3; no reliable D call. Deletions cut 6 bases from V and 3 bases from J, with 12 bases between. Germline CDR1 MNHEY, CDR2 SMNVEV (reference sequence). The CDR3 is 14 residues long. The CDR3 DNA reads TGTGCCAGCAGCCTAACGGGGTTTGGAAACACCATATATTTT. Protein sequence: CASSLTGFGNTIYF.

This clonotype has just a few counts. The chain links TRBV12-3 or TRBV12-4 to TRBJ1-3; no definite D call. Trimming took 2 bases from V and 0 from J, leaving 8 bases between them. The CDR3 covers 15 residues. The CDR3 here is CASSLIARSGNTIYF. CDR3 nucleotides: TGTGCCAGCAGTTTAATCGCCCGCTCTGGAAACACCATATATTTT.

This clonotype was observed many times. The gene calls are TRBV11-2 and TRBJ2-5, with 15 bases that match TRBD2. Germline trimming cut 1 base from V and 4 bases from J; bases unmatched to any gene: 7. The CDR3 has 18 amino acids. CDR1 SGHAT and CDR2 FQNNGV come from the germline V gene. The CDR3 is CASSLVPGLAGGGETQYF. CDR3 nucleotide sequence: TGTGCCAGCAGCTTAGTACCGGGACTAGCGGGGGGAGGAGAGACCCAGTACTTC.

The rearrangement links TRBV28 to TRBJ1-2; D unclear. This CDR3 is 16 amino acids long. CDR1 and CDR2 (germline): MDHEN, SYDVKM. Trimming took 2 bases from V and 0 from J, leaving 13 bases between them. Here the CDR3 reads CASSLEGVGSNYGYTF. DNA for the CDR3: TGTGCCAGCAGTTTAGAAGGCGTCGGATCTAACTATGGCTACACCTTC.

The DNA of the CDR3 is TGTGCCAGTAGTATTGGGGGCATCGAGCAGTACTTC. Translation: CASSIGGIEQYF. The chain employs TRBV19 and TRBJ2-7, with TRBD1 as a possible D gene (6 bases). CDR3 length: 12 residues. From germline, CDR1 is LNHDA and CDR2 SQIVND (reference sequence). The V end was cut by 3 bases, the J end by 6 bases, with 9 bases between. The full variable domain, with the rest looked up from reference TRBV19 and TRBJ2-7, is DGGITQSPKYLFRKEGQNVTLSCEQNLNHDAMYWYRQDPGQGLRLIYYSQIVNDFQKGDIAEGYSVSREKKESFPLTVTSAQKNPTAFYLCASSIGGIEQYFGPGTRLTVT.

The rearrangement joins TRBV28 to TRBJ2-7; the match to TRBD1 covers 7 bases. Germline CDR1 and CDR2: MDHEN and SYDVKM. The V segment lost 2 bases and the J segment 5 bases; nucleotides outside the gene matches: 6. CDR3 size: 14 residues. CDR3 bases: TGTGCCAGCAGTTTAAGACAGGGCATTGACGAGCAGTACTTC. Amino acid sequence: CASSLRQGIDEQYF.

This clonotype was found once. With a much larger clone just one base away, this may be a read error. The rearrangement links TRBV7-6 to TRBJ2-3, with 8 bases lining up with TRBD1. The CDR3 is 16 residues long. The germline V gene encodes CDR1 SGHVS and CDR2 FNYEAQ. Here the CDR3 reads CASSAGQAPSGDSQYF. The CDR3 DNA reads TGTGCCAGCAGCGCGGGACAGGCGCCCTCGGGAGATTCGCAGTATTTT.

This clonotype was counted at least ten times. The V call is TRBV27, the J call TRBJ1-6; D is perhaps TRBD1 (5 bases). V lost 2 bases and J 5 bases, leaving 13 bases between the germline ends. The CDR3 has 16 amino acids. The V gene's germline CDR1 is MNHEY and CDR2 SMNVEV (reference sequence). CDR3 DNA: TGTGCCAGCAGTTTAAGCCGGGGGATCGATAATTCACCCCTCCACTTT. This codes for CASSLSRGIDNSPLHF.

This clonotype turned up a few times. Germline and junction disagree at one end, which may indicate a read error. This chain joins TRBV11-2 and TRBJ2-7; maybe TRBD2 (6 bases). The germline V gene has CDR1 SGHAT and CDR2 FQNNGV. This CDR3 spans 14 amino acids. This CDR3 reads CASRLAEPSNEQYF. The CDR3 DNA follows: TGTGCCAGCAGGTTAGCGGAGCCATCTAACGAGCAGTACTTC.

The V gene is TRBV10-2, the J gene TRBJ1-4, with D tentatively TRBD1 (5 bases). Trimming left V 6 bases short and J 0 bases short, with 8 bases between. Germline-derived CDR1 and CDR2 are WSHSY and SAAADI. The CDR3 has 14 amino acids. The CDR3 nucleotides are TGCGCCAGCAGCAGGACATCAACTAATGAAAAACTGTTTTTT. This translates into CASSRTSTNEKLFF.

The sample holds many counts of this clonotype. DNA for the CDR3: TGTGCCAGTAGTACATATGGACGGGTAGAGAACACTGAAGCTTTCTTT. This gives the protein CASSTYGRVENTEAFF. The chain joins TRBV19 to TRBJ1-1; D unclear. In germline, CDR1 is LNHDA, CDR2 SQIVND (reference sequence). CDR3 length: 16 amino acids. Trimming shortened V by 4 bases and J by 1 base, and 16 bases separated the two germline ends. The full variable domain, completed using reference TRBV19 and TRBJ1-1, is DGGITQSPKYLFRKEGQNVTLSCEQNLNHDAMYWYRQDPGQGLRLIYYSQIVNDFQKGDIAEGYSVSREKKESFPLTVTSAQKNPTAFYLCASSTYGRVENTEAFFGQGTRLTVV.

This clonotype was recorded at least ten times. V gene TRBV7-9 combines with J gene TRBJ2-1; 8 nucleotides align to TRBD1. Germline loops: CDR1 SEHNR, CDR2 FQNEAQ (reference sequence). The CDR3 is 17 residues long. The V segment lost 5 bases and the J segment 4 bases; nucleotides outside the gene matches: 13. For the CDR3, the DNA is TGTGCCAGCAGCCGCGGACAGGGCCCTCTAGGATACAATGAGCAGTTCTTC. Translated: CASSRGQGPLGYNEQFF.

Concerning this clonotype: This may be a read error: a much more frequent sequence differs by one nucleotide. The chain carries TRBV7-4 and TRBJ2-7; unclear D gene. The CDR3 totals 12 residues. The germline CDR1 and CDR2 sequences are SGHVT and SQSDAQ. The DNA of the CDR3 is TGTGCCAGCAGCTGGGTTTCCTACGAGCCGTACTTC. Its translation is CASSWVSYEPYF.

This clonotype was seen ten or more times. The V and J genes are TRBV7-3 and TRBJ2-3, with 9 bases identical to TRBD1. Germline V gene lookup returns CDR1 SGHTA and CDR2 FQGTGA. V lost 5 bases and J lost 5; bases outside the gene matches: 5. CDR3 length equals 14 residues. CDR3 DNA sequence: TGTGCCAGCAGCCCGGGACAGGGAGTAGATACGCAGTATTTT. Its protein product is CASSPGQGVDTQYF.

Many counts were recorded for this clonotype. The CDR3 sequence: CASSLSPGGPKYNEQFF. The CDR3 bases are TGTGCCAGCAGTTTATCCCCGGGGGGGCCGAAATACAATGAGCAGTTCTTC. This chain uses TRBV27 with TRBJ2-1, with TRBD2 matching over 8 bases. From germline, CDR1 is MNHEY and CDR2 SMNVEV (reference sequence). J gave up 4 bases and V 0 bases, and 8 bases lay outside the gene matches. The CDR3 extends over 17 amino acids.

This clonotype was seen ten or more times. The chain employs TRBV7-6 and TRBJ2-7; 9 bases match TRBD1. Germline V gene sequence: CDR1 SGHVS, CDR2 FNYEAQ. V lost 4 bases and J lost 3; bases outside the gene matches: 7. The CDR3 consists of 15 residues. Here the CDR3 reads CASSSPDRGLYEQYF. CDR3 sequence (DNA): TGTGCCAGCAGCTCCCCGGACAGGGGACTCTACGAGCAGTACTTC.

This clonotype was counted only a few times. The chain recombines TRBV19 with TRBJ2-7; TRBD1 matches at 8 bases. After removal of 6 bases from V and 5 bases from J, the junction contained 6 bases not matched to a gene. CDR1 is LNHDA and CDR2 is SQIVND in the germline V gene (reference sequence). The CDR3 has 13 amino acids. This CDR3 reads CASRQGATHEQYF. CDR3 coding DNA: TGTGCCAGTAGGCAGGGGGCGACCCACGAGCAGTACTTC. Looking up the rest from reference TRBV19 and TRBJ2-7 gives the full variable domain: DGGITQSPKYLFRKEGQNVTLSCEQNLNHDAMYWYRQDPGQGLRLIYYSQIVNDFQKGDIAEGYSVSREKKESFPLTVTSAQKNPTAFYLCASRQGATHEQYFGPGTRLTVT.

This clonotype has ten or more counts. V gene TRBV7-3 combines with J gene TRBJ2-1; a weak D match, TRBD1 (5 bases). The CDR3 is 14 amino acids. Germline V gene lookup returns CDR1 SGHTA and CDR2 FQGTGA. Deletions cut 9 bases from V and 7 bases from J, with 19 bases between. CDR3 amino acids: CASGATVENNEQFF. The CDR3 coding sequence is TGTGCCAGTGGGGCGACAGTCGAAAATAATGAGCAGTTCTTC. The complete variable domain, with remaining parts taken from reference TRBV7-3 and TRBJ2-1, reads GAGVSQTPSNKVTEKGKYVELRCDPISGHTALYWYRQSLGQGPEFLIYFQGTGAADDSGLPNDRFFAVRPEGSVSTLKIQRTERGDSAVYLCASGATVENNEQFFGPGTRLTVL.

This clonotype turned up a few times. The V and J genes are TRBV29-1 and TRBJ1-3, with D perhaps matching TRBD1 (5 bases). Germline CDR1 SQVTM, CDR2 ANQGSEA. The CDR3 has 14 residues. The V and J ends lost 2 bases and 4 bases respectively, with 12 bases between them. CDR3 DNA sequence: TGCAGCGTTGAAATCCCGGGGCACGGAAACACCATATATTTT. Its protein is CSVEIPGHGNTIYF.

Points on this clonotype: This may be a read error, as it is one base from a much larger clone. V gene TRBV23-1 combines with J gene TRBJ2-5; D gene unclear. TRBV23-1 is an ORF, with its function uncertain. The germline V and J ends were trimmed by 1 base and 5 bases, with 5 bases remaining between them. The CDR3 is 12 residues long. The CDR3 reads CASSQYGETQYF. The CDR3 DNA sequence: TGCGCCAGCAGTCAATATGGCGAGACCCAGTACTTC.

This chain uses TRBV19 with TRBJ2-7; 9 positions match TRBD1. CDR3 length: 15 amino acids. With V trimmed by 5 bases and J by 0 bases, 5 bases remained unmatched. Looked up from germline, CDR1 is LNHDA and CDR2 is SQIVND (reference sequence). The DNA for the CDR3 is TGTGCCAGTAGTCTAATGACAGGGGGCTCCTACGAGCAGTACTTC. Residues: CASSLMTGGSYEQYF.